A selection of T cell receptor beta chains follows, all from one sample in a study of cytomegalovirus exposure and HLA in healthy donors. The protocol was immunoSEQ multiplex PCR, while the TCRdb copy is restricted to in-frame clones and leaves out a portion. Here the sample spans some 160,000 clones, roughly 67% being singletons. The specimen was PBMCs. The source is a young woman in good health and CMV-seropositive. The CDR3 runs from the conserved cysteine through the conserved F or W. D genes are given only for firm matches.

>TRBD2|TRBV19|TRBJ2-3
CASSTTLAGTDTQYF
TGTGCCAGTAGTACCACTTTAGCGGGAACAGATACGCAGTATTTT
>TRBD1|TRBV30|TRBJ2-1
CAWSGPDRVGNEQFF
TGTGCCTGGAGTGGCCCGGACAGGGTTGGGAATGAGCAGTTCTTC
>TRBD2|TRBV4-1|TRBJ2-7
CASSQSGGALREQYF
TGCGCCAGCAGCCAAAGCGGGGGGGCACTCCGAGAGCAGTACTTC
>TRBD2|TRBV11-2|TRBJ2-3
CASSLQGLAGYLDTQYF
TGTGCCAGCAGCCTTCAGGGGCTAGCGGGGTACTTAGATACGCAGTATTTT
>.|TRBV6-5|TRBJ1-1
CASSTQDRMNTEAFF
TGTGCCAGCAGTACCCAGGACAGAATGAACACTGAAGCTTTCTTT
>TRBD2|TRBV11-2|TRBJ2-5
CASSLGTSGGETQYF
TGTGCCAGCAGCTTAGGTACTAGCGGAGGAGAGACCCAGTACTTC
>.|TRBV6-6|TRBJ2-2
CASSYSPTANTGELFF
TGTGCCAGCAGTTACTCGCCAACTGCAAACACCGGGGAGCTGTTTTTT
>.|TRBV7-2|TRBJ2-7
CASSLGDSRSYEQYF
TGTGCCAGCAGCTTAGGCGACAGTCGTTCCTACGAGCAGTACTTC
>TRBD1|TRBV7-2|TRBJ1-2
CASRTTGGYGYTF
TGTGCCAGCAGAACGACAGGGGGCTATGGCTACACCTTC
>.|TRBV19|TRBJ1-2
CASSMEGRGDYGYTF
TGTGCCAGTAGTATGGAGGGCCGGGGGGACTATGGCTACACCTTC
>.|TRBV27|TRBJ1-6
CVSSRTGILSYNSPLHF
TGTGTCAGCTCCCGCACAGGCATCCTATCTTATAATTCACCCCTCCACTTT
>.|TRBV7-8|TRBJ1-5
CASSSMGSLNQPQHF
TGTGCCAGCAGCTCGATGGGCAGCCTCAATCAGCCCCAGCATTTT
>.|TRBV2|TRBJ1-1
CASTDTSGTEAFF
TGTGCCAGCACCGACACCTCCGGCACTGAAGCTTTCTTT
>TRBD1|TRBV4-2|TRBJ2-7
CASSQIPGQGAYEQYF
TGTGCCAGCAGCCAGATACCGGGACAGGGAGCCTACGAGCAGTACTTC